What follows is one TCR beta chain and its context. This record comes from a study of blood T cell repertoires in COVID-19. In the study overall: Sites in the United States, Italy and Spain provided acute and convalescent COVID-19 samples.

Per germline, CDR1 MNHEY and CDR2 SVGAGI. The V gene end was trimmed by 11 bases and the J gene end by 5 bases; junction bases not matched to a gene: 6. The CDR3 length is 14 residues. TCRdb's table, derived via immunoSEQ multiplex PCR, lists solely in-frame clones and lacks some. The sample has around 150,000 clones, 80% seen once. Individuals aged roughly 18 to 95 years were recruited from about two dozen US areas. Sequencing was done on a sample of PBMCs or T cells enriched from blood (not recorded which). The rearrangement uses TRBV6-5 and TRBJ2-5, with 15 positions matching TRBD2. This TCR was recovered from a woman aged 55-70 years who had recovered from COVID-19. The CDR3 is CAVRTSGGAETQYF. Written as DNA, the CDR3 is TGTGCCGTTCGGACTAGCGGGGGGGCGGAGACCCAGTACTTC.